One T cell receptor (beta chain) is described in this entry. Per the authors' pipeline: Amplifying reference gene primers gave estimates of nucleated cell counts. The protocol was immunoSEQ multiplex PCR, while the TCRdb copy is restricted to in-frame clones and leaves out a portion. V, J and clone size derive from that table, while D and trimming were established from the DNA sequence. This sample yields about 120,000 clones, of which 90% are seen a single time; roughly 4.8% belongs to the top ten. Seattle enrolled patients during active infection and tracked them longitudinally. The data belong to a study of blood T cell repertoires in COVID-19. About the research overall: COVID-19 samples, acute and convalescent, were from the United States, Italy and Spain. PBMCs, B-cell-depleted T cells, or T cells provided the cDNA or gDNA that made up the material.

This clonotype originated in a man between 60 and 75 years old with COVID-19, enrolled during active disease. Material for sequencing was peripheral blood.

Here the CDR3 reads CASSGQVNQPQHF. CDR3 coding DNA: TGTGCCAGCAGTGGGCAGGTCAATCAGCCCCAGCATTTT. V usage is TRBV2 and J usage is TRBJ1-5; D is unclear. The CDR3 sequence is 13 residues long. V was pared by 4 bases and J by 3 bases, with 7 bases between. Looked up from germline, CDR1 is SNHLY and CDR2 is FYNNEI.